This T cell receptor beta chain was sequenced in a study of Ad26.COV2.S vaccination and SARS-CoV-2 variants. Stated treatment: some 19 received Ad26.COV2.S at low or high dose, single or two shots; 5 received placebo; per-sample allocation not given. The investigators took samples on day 63 after the first vaccine or placebo injection. This CDR3 region has 12 residues. Trimming removed 5 bases at V and 6 bases at J, with 9 bases between. The data were produced by immunoSEQ multiplex PCR, yet TCRdb's version contains in-frame clones alone and is incomplete. The data hold roughly 300,000 clones, with 88% observed a single time.

This TCR was recovered from a person between 18 and 65 years old who received the Ad26.COV2.S COVID-19 vaccine or a placebo. The sequencing here drew on peripheral blood, taken in a trial of Ad26.COV2.S vaccine versus placebo. The chain combines TRBV12-3 or TRBV12-4 with TRBJ2-3; possibly TRBD2 for D (6 bases). The CDR3, as DNA: TGTGCCAGCAGTAGCGCGGGGGATACGCAGTATTTT. Translated: CASSSAGDTQYF.